This T cell receptor (beta chain) originates from a study of control samples from healthy donors and cancer patients. Sequencing used immunoSEQ multiplex PCR; TCRdb keeps in-frame clones, though not all of them. Of under 150,000 clones in the sample, 80% to 90% were seen once. CDR3 length: 16 amino acids. Germline-derived CDR1 and CDR2 are MNHEY and SMNVEV (reference sequence). Germline trimming cut 2 bases from V and 6 bases from J; bases unmatched to any gene: 10. This TCR came from a woman aged 50 to 60 with colorectal cancer. The chain combines TRBV27 with TRBJ2-7; 10 nucleotides line up with TRBD2. The specimen sequenced was PBMCs. CDR3 coding DNA: TGTGCCAGCAGTTTACTTACTAGCGGGACACCCTCCGAGCAGTACTTC. Amino acids: CASSLLTSGTPSEQYF.